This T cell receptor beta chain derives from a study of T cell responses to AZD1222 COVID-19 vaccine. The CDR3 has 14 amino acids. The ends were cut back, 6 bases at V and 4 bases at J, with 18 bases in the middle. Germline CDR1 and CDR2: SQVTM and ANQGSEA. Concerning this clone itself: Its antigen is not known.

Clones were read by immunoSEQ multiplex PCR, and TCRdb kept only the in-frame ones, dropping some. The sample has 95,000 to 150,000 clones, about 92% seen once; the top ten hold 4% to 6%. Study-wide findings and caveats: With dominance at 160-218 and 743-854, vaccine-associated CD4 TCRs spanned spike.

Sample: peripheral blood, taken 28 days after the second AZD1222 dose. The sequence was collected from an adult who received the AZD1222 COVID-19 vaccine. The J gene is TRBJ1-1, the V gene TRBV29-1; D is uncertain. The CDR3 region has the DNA TGCAGCGTGGATAACGGAGCTGCGGGCACTGAAGCTTTCTTT. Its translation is CSVDNGAAGTEAFF.